What follows are 21 T cell receptor beta chains derived from one specimen sequenced in a study of control samples from healthy donors and cancer patients. Using immunoSEQ multiplex PCR, the repertoire was profiled, and TCRdb retains in-frame clones only, with some absent. The sample contains 45,000 to 55,000 clones, roughly 95% of which appear only once. Input material: blood. The receptors were sampled from a man aged 30 to 45 in good health.

This clone was seen a handful of times. This sequence joins TRBV20-1 and TRBJ1-5; D unclear. This CDR3 is 13 amino acids long. Germline lookup yields CDR1 DFQATT and CDR2 SNEGSKA (reference sequence). With 3 bases removed from V and 2 bases from J, the gap between germline ends came to 8 bases. The CDR3 nucleotides read TGCAGTGCTAGTCCGGGAGGCAATCAGCCCCAGCATTTT. It encodes CSASPGGNQPQHF.

The chain links TRBV9 to TRBJ2-3; TRBD2 aligns across 7 bases. V was clipped by 4 bases and J by 4 bases; unmatched bases: 12. CDR1 and CDR2 from the germline V gene are SGDLS and YYNGEE. This CDR3 is 16 amino acids long. CDR3 in amino acids: CASSQVGGSVADTQYF. CDR3 sequence (DNA): TGTGCCAGCAGCCAGGTGGGAGGGAGCGTGGCAGATACGCAGTATTTT.

This chain joins TRBV6-2 or TRBV6-3 and TRBJ1-6; D is perhaps TRBD1 (5 bases). The CDR3 runs to 13 residues. CDR1 is MNHEY, CDR2 SVGEGT, per germline. The ends were cut back, 3 bases at V and 8 bases at J, with 8 bases in the middle. Here the CDR3 DNA reads TGTGCCAGCAGTTATATGGGGGATTCACCCCTCCACTTT. Its translation is CASSYMGDSPLHF.

The chain combines TRBV5-6 with TRBJ2-3; a weak D match, TRBD2 (7 bases). Trimming took off 0 bases at V and 4 bases at J, with 12 bases between the two ends. Germline V gene lookup returns CDR1 SGHDT and CDR2 YYEEEE. The CDR3 length is 15 residues. The CDR3 sequence is CASSLGGGGADTQYF. The CDR3 coding sequence is TGTGCCAGCAGCTTGGGAGGGGGGGGCGCAGATACGCAGTATTTT.

This chain uses TRBV6-5 with TRBJ2-7; 10 bases align to TRBD1. V lost 5 bases and J lost 4; bases outside the gene matches: 8. Germline V CDR1 and CDR2: MNHEY, SVGAGI. The CDR3 sequence is 15 residues long. The CDR3: CASSTDRGALYEQYF. CDR3 in DNA: TGTGCCAGCAGTACGGACAGGGGGGCCCTTTACGAGCAGTACTTC.

This chain connects TRBV20-1 to TRBJ2-7, with D unclear. V shed 3 bases and J shed 4 bases, with 10 bases lying between them. The germline gives CDR1 DFQATT, CDR2 SNEGSKA (reference sequence). This CDR3 spans 12 amino acids. In DNA, the CDR3 is TGCAGTGCTAGTACCGGTCCGTACGAGCAGTACTTC. Translating gives CSASTGPYEQYF.

The rearrangement joins TRBV9 to TRBJ2-7; 7 bases map to TRBD1. The CDR3 totals 16 residues. Trimming cost V 0 bases and J 3 bases; bases outside gene matches: 9. Germline-derived CDR1 and CDR2 are SGDLS and YYNGEE. The CDR3 nucleotides are TGTGCCAGCAGCGTAGTTGGCCGGACAGGAGTCTACGAGCAGTACTTC. This encodes CASSVVGRTGVYEQYF.

This clone was found once. CDR3 protein: CASQEKGSETYNSPLHF. As DNA, the CDR3 is TGTGCCTCCCAGGAGAAGGGAAGCGAAACCTATAATTCACCCCTCCACTTT. The gene calls are TRBV7-9 and TRBJ1-6; no clear D. V lost 11 bases to trimming and J lost 2 bases, with 22 bases between them. Germline CDR1 is SEHNR and CDR2 is FQNEAQ (reference sequence). CDR3 length: 17 residues.

The J gene is TRBJ1-1, the V gene TRBV11-2, with D unclear. This CDR3 region has 15 residues. The V gene's germline CDR1 is SGHAT and CDR2 FQNNGV. The V gene lost 0 bases and the J gene lost 5 bases, with 13 bases spanning the gap. CDR3 sequence (DNA): TGTGCCAGCAGCTTAGATTTCTCCGGTCGGACTGAAGCTTTCTTT. It specifies CASSLDFSGRTEAFF.

The chain combines TRBV28 with TRBJ2-7; 9 bases fit TRBD2. Germline V gene sequence: CDR1 MDHEN, CDR2 SYDVKM. This CDR3 spans 17 amino acids. Losses at the gene ends were 6 bases for V and 0 bases for J; bases not matched to a gene: 12. In DNA, the CDR3 is TGTGCCAGCAGACTGTGGATAGCGGGAGTCAGCTCCTACGAGCAGTACTTC. Protein product: CASRLWIAGVSSYEQYF.

V is TRBV7-8 and J is TRBJ2-5; TRBD2 matches 11 bases. The CDR3 runs 16 residues. V lost 3 bases and J lost 4; bases outside the gene matches: 7. Germline CDR1 and CDR2: SGHVS and FQNEAQ. The CDR3: CASSFSGRAAVETQYF. Here the CDR3 DNA reads TGTGCCAGCAGCTTTAGCGGGAGGGCCGCGGTAGAGACCCAGTACTTC.

The chain combines TRBV7-3 with TRBJ2-3, with D unresolved. This CDR3 spans 13 amino acids. Trimming cost V 2 bases and J 4 bases, with 7 bases left between them. Germline lookup yields CDR1 SGHTA and CDR2 FQGTGA. DNA of the CDR3: TGTGCCAGCAGCTTATCCGGAGCAGATACGCAGTATTTT. This encodes CASSLSGADTQYF.

This rearrangement joins TRBV5-1 to TRBJ2-7; 7 bases match TRBD1. This CDR3 region has 14 residues. Germline V gene sequence: CDR1 SGHRS, CDR2 YFSETQ. The trim removed 0 bases at V and 3 bases at J, leaving 3 bases unmatched. The CDR3 DNA is TGCGCCAGCAGCTTGGCCCCAGGGGGCTACGAGCAGTACTTC. Its translation is CASSLAPGGYEQYF.

The chain is built from TRBV27 and TRBJ2-7, with unresolved D. Germline assignment: CDR1 MNHEY and CDR2 SMNVEV (reference sequence). The CDR3 loop spans 15 amino acids. V lost 2 bases and J lost 4, with 15 bases in between. CDR3 coding DNA: TGTGCCAGCAGTTTAAATCGGTTCTCCCTTTACGAGCAGTACTTC. Translating gives CASSLNRFSLYEQYF.

This rearrangement joins TRBV15 to TRBJ2-7, with D perhaps matching TRBD1 (6 bases). Germline V lookup: CDR1 LNHNV, CDR2 YYDKDF (reference sequence). The V and J ends lost 4 bases and 3 bases respectively, with 19 bases between them. CDR3 size: 16 residues. The CDR3 is CATSTHSARGNYEQYF. The CDR3 DNA follows: TGTGCCACCAGCACCCACTCCGCCAGGGGCAACTACGAGCAGTACTTC.

The gene calls are TRBV24-1 and TRBJ1-5, with D perhaps matching TRBD1 (6 bases). Trimming stripped 6 bases from V and 0 bases from J, with 11 bases between. Germline V gene data show CDR1 as KGHDR and CDR2 as SFDVKD. This CDR3 has 15 amino acids. This CDR3 is CATSPGDDSNQPQHF. The CDR3 DNA reads TGTGCCACCAGTCCAGGGGATGATAGCAATCAGCCCCAGCATTTT.

The chain has TRBV4-1 and TRBJ2-7, with 9 bases fitting TRBD2. J gave up 3 bases and V 4 bases, and 7 bases lay outside the gene matches. In germline, CDR1 is MGHRA, CDR2 YSYEKL. The CDR3 length is 15 residues. For the CDR3, the DNA is TGCGCCAGCAGCCGTCAACTAGCGGGCTACTACGAGCAGTACTTC. It is translated as CASSRQLAGYYEQYF.

The V gene is TRBV6-5, the J gene TRBJ2-6; 8 positions match TRBD1. Unmatched junction bases numbered 4, after V lost 2 bases and J lost 4 bases. CDR3 length: 16 residues. From germline, CDR1 is MNHEY and CDR2 SVGAGI. CDR3 coding DNA: TGTGCCAGCAGTTACGGACAGGGTGCCGGGGCCAACGTCCTGACTTTC. This gives the protein CASSYGQGAGANVLTF.

The chain recombines TRBV19 with TRBJ2-2; D unresolved. The V gene lost 10 bases and the J gene lost 4 bases, with 10 bases spanning the gap. The CDR3 runs 12 residues. Germline V lookup: CDR1 LNHDA, CDR2 SQIVND (reference sequence). CDR3 sequence (DNA): TGTGCCACCTCTCCGGGCACCGGGGAGCTGTTTTTT. It specifies CATSPGTGELFF.

V usage is TRBV5-6 and J usage is TRBJ2-7; TRBD2 aligns across 11 bases. The V segment lost 2 bases and the J segment 7 bases; nucleotides outside the gene matches: 11. Germline V gives CDR1 SGHDT, CDR2 YYEEEE. This CDR3 is 16 amino acids long. The CDR3 loop is CASSFYSGRVAWEQYF. The CDR3, as DNA: TGTGCCAGCAGCTTTTATAGCGGGAGGGTGGCTTGGGAGCAGTACTTC.

V and J are TRBV7-3 and TRBJ2-3, with 10 bases fitting TRBD2. CDR1 SGHTA and CDR2 FQGTGA come from the germline V gene. The CDR3 has 15 amino acids. The V segment lost 0 bases and the J segment 4 bases; nucleotides outside the gene matches: 1. This CDR3 is CASSLTGTSADTQYF. The CDR3 nucleotides read TGTGCCAGCAGCTTAACTGGGACTAGCGCAGATACGCAGTATTTT.